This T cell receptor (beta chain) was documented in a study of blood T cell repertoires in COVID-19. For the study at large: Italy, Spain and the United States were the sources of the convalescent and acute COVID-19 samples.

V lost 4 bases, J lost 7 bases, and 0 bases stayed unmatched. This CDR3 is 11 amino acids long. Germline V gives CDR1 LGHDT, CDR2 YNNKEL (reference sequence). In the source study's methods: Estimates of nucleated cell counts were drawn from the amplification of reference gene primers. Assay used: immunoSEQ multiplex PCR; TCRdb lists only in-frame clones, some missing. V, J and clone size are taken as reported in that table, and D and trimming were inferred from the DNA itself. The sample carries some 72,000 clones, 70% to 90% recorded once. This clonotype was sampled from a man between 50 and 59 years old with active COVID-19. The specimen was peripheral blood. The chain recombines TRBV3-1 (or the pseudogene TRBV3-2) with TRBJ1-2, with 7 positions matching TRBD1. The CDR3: CASSRQGGYTF. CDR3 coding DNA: TGTGCCAGCAGCCGACAGGGTGGCTACACCTTC.